A single sample gave rise to the 9 T cell receptor beta chains below, sequenced in a study of early T cells in non-severe SARS-CoV-2 infection. TCRdb reprocessed the 5' RACE reads with MiXCR, giving one entry per CDR3 protein. This sample has about 100,000 distinct CDR3 sequences, with under 15% found just once. Sequenced input: whole blood. The receptors were sampled from an adult who was a healthcare worker with PCR-confirmed SARS-CoV-2 infection or an uninfected control (not recorded which).

In this sample, this clonotype turned up a few times. CDR3 bases: TGCGCCAGCAGCCAATCGGGACCCCGAGCGACCCAGTACTTC. This codes for CASSQSGPRATQYF. This chain joins TRBV4-3 and TRBJ2-5; either TRBD1 or TRBD2 may fit D (5 bases each). The V and J ends lost 2 bases and 7 bases respectively, with 14 bases between them. Germline values: CDR1 LGHNA, CDR2 YSLEER. This CDR3 spans 14 amino acids.

The rearrangement uses TRBV2 and TRBJ2-1; unclear D gene. The CDR3 spans 16 residues. The germline gives CDR1 SNHLY, CDR2 FYNNEI. The V end was cut by 4 bases, the J end by 0 bases, with 13 bases between. The CDR3 DNA follows: TGTGCCAGCAGTGTAGGCTACACCCTCTCCTACAATGAGCAGTTCTTC. It specifies CASSVGYTLSYNEQFF.

This clonotype showed up many times. J is TRBJ2-3 and V is TRBV11-2; TRBD2 agrees at 7 bases. Germline V lookup: CDR1 SGHAT, CDR2 FQNNGV. The CDR3 runs 15 residues. Germline trimming cut 3 bases from V and 2 bases from J; bases unmatched to any gene: 5. The CDR3, as DNA: TGTGCCAGCAGCTTGTCTAGCGGTATCACAGATACGCAGTATTTT. As protein: CASSLSSGITDTQYF. The full variable domain, its missing parts supplied by reference TRBV11-2 and TRBJ2-3, is EAGVAQSPRYKIIEKRQSVAFWCNPISGHATLYWYQQILGQGPKLLIQFQNNGVVDDSQLPKDRFSAERLKGVDSTLKIQPAKLEDSAVYLCASSLSSGITDTQYFGPGTRLTVL.

This clonotype has at least ten counts. V is TRBV5-8 and J is TRBJ2-2, with D uncertain. V was trimmed by 0 bases and J by 5 bases, leaving 5 bases between them. Germline V gene lookup returns CDR1 SGHTS and CDR2 YDEGEE. The length of the CDR3 is 13 residues. This CDR3 reads CASSLVWTGELFF. The CDR3 DNA reads as TGTGCCAGCAGCTTGGTCTGGACCGGGGAGCTGTTTTTT.

This clonotype occurred a few times. The chain is built from TRBV20-1 and TRBJ2-7; TRBD2 might be the D (5 bases). In germline, CDR1 is DFQATT, CDR2 SNEGSKA (reference sequence). V was trimmed by 1 base and J by 7 bases, leaving 11 bases between them. The CDR3 covers 12 residues. CDR3 residues: CSARGTPGEQYF. The CDR3 DNA follows: TGCAGTGCTAGAGGTACCCCGGGGGAGCAGTACTTC.

V and J are TRBV4-1 and TRBJ2-7; the D gene is possibly TRBD2 (6 bases). The CDR3 loop spans 12 amino acids. V was pared by 3 bases and J by 4 bases, with 7 bases between. The germline V gene has CDR1 MGHRA and CDR2 YSYEKL. The CDR3 sequence is CASSQEGYEQYF. The CDR3, as DNA: TGCGCCAGCAGCCAGGAGGGGTACGAGCAGTACTTC.

This chain connects TRBV11-2 to TRBJ2-7, with TRBD2 identical over 7 bases. Germline V gene lookup returns CDR1 SGHAT and CDR2 FQNNGV. The CDR3 length is 13 residues. J was trimmed by 7 bases and V by 4 bases; bases with no gene match: 7. CDR3 DNA: TGTGCCAGCAGCTCCGGACTAGTTGGTGAGCAGTACTTC. Amino acids: CASSSGLVGEQYF.

This clonotype was observed a few times. This chain connects TRBV7-6 to TRBJ2-7; a possible D gene is TRBD1 (6 bases). The CDR3 totals 15 residues. In germline, CDR1 is SGHVS, CDR2 FNYEAQ. Between the trimmed V and J ends, which lost 5 bases and 3 bases, there was a span of 17 bases. Written as DNA, the CDR3 is TGTGCCAGCAGCCTCACCCCGGGACACCACTACGAGCAGTACTTC. Residues: CASSLTPGHHYEQYF.

In regard to this clonotype: Germline is not matched at one junction end, which may reflect a read error. CDR3 residues: CVSSLTRLSANEQFF. The CDR3 DNA sequence: TGTGTCAGCAGCTTAACGCGTCTTAGCGCCAATGAGCAGTTCTTC. This chain links TRBV7-9 with TRBJ2-1; D is possibly TRBD2 (5 bases). The length of the CDR3 is 15 residues. Germline CDR1 reads SEHNR; CDR2 reads FQNEAQ (reference sequence).